Listed below are T cell receptor beta chains from one sample, sequenced in a study of control samples from healthy donors and cancer patients. Some clones are missing from TCRdb's copy, which holds only in-frame ones; the method was immunoSEQ multiplex PCR. The sample has under 200,000 clones, about nine tenths seen once. The sequenced sample consisted of blood. Source of these receptors: a woman under 40 in good health. Each CDR3 is given with its conserved first and last residue. The order of the fields is clone size, J gene, V gene, CDR3 protein. Clone size is not always given. Where it is, it says once, few, many or a class for expanded clones.

size: NA; J: TRBJ1-5; V: TRBV28; CDR3: CASSFSRGRGQPQHF
size: NA; J: TRBJ2-6; V: TRBV28; CDR3: CASSVTASGANVLTF
size: NA; J: TRBJ2-5; V: TRBV7-9; CDR3: CASSWLAGAETQYF
size: NA; J: TRBJ2-7; V: TRBV7-3; CDR3: CASSLSGGASYEQYF
size: NA; J: TRBJ2-7; V: TRBV6-5; CDR3: CASRTGFYEQYF
size: once; J: TRBJ1-3; V: TRBV7-9; CDR3: CASSGTGEGNTIYF
size: NA; J: TRBJ2-7; V: TRBV19; CDR3: CASSSTGGYEQYF
size: NA; J: TRBJ2-7; V: TRBV11-3; CDR3: CASSTGQPPYEQYF
size: NA; J: TRBJ2-5; V: TRBV30; CDR3: CAWSGEETQYF
size: NA; J: TRBJ2-2; V: TRBV2; CDR3: CASSEGGTGELFF
size: NA; J: TRBJ2-5; V: TRBV7-3; CDR3: CASSLVQGETQYF
size: NA; J: TRBJ1-1; V: TRBV19; CDR3: CASSIGGQNTEAFF
size: once; J: TRBJ2-7; V: TRBV6-2/TRBV6-3; CDR3: CASSYGGLYEQYF
size: NA; J: TRBJ2-1; V: TRBV12-3/TRBV12-4; CDR3: CASRTSYNEQFF
size: NA; J: TRBJ2-7; V: TRBV3-1/TRBV3-2; CDR3: CASSQATSGYEQYF
size: NA; J: TRBJ1-5; V: TRBV21-1; CDR3: CASSKASGYSNQPQHF
size: NA; J: TRBJ1-6; V: TRBV6-1; CDR3: CASSDRDGNSPLHF
size: once; J: TRBJ2-4; V: TRBV24-1; CDR3: CATSSPGGIQYF
size: NA; J: TRBJ2-3; V: TRBV6-2/TRBV6-3; CDR3: CASSGTSRTDTQYF
size: NA; J: TRBJ1-2; V: TRBV7-8; CDR3: CASSLGVGGYTF
size: NA; J: TRBJ1-2; V: TRBV19; CDR3: CASSITAGNYGYTF
size: NA; J: TRBJ2-2; V: TRBV18; CDR3: CASSPGQGTGELFF
size: NA; J: TRBJ1-1; V: TRBV10-2; CDR3: CASRDRQLGEAFF
size: once; J: TRBJ2-7; V: TRBV28; CDR3: CASSISYEQYF
size: NA; J: TRBJ2-1; V: TRBV7-2; CDR3: CASSLTGLAFNEQFF
size: NA; J: TRBJ2-4; V: TRBV25-1; CDR3: CASSESGTAKNIQYF
size: NA; J: TRBJ2-7; V: TRBV6-2/TRBV6-3; CDR3: CASSYSAWRPYEQYF
size: NA; J: TRBJ2-7; V: TRBV27; CDR3: CASSFKPGQTYEQYF
size: NA; J: TRBJ1-2; V: TRBV6-6; CDR3: CASRTAYGYTF
size: NA; J: TRBJ2-7; V: TRBV6-6; CDR3: CASSPTSGRAYEQYF
size: NA; J: TRBJ1-3; V: TRBV6-2/TRBV6-3; CDR3: CASSYSTGAGNTIYF
size: NA; J: TRBJ1-6; V: TRBV6-5; CDR3: CASSLQYNSPLHF